These 29 T cell receptor beta chains came from one sample sequenced in a study of T cell responses to AZD1222 COVID-19 vaccine. Data came from immunoSEQ multiplex PCR; TCRdb stores just in-frame clones and leaves some out. In the table there are 150,000 to 200,000 clones, approximately 92% of which are singletons. This sample comprised peripheral blood, obtained on day 0 of AZD1222 vaccination. These receptors were collected from an adult in good health.

CDR3 loop: CASSLSIATVGNEKLFF. For the CDR3, the DNA is TGTGCCAGCAGCTTATCTATCGCGACAGTTGGTAATGAAAAACTGTTTTTT. The gene calls are TRBV7-9 and TRBJ1-4; possibly TRBD1 for D (5 bases). The V end lost 2 bases, the J end lost 4 bases, and 17 bases lay between the germline ends. Germline V CDR1 and CDR2: SEHNR, FQNEAQ (reference sequence). This CDR3 is 17 amino acids long.

The genes are TRBV6-5 and TRBJ2-3; the D gene could be TRBD1 or TRBD2 (5 bases each). The CDR3 runs to 14 residues. Germline V gene sequence: CDR1 MNHEY, CDR2 SVGAGI. Trimming took 6 bases from V and 5 from J, leaving 15 bases between them. In nucleotides, the CDR3 is TGTGCCAGCAGCCCCTTTTTGGGGGAAGATACGCAGTATTTT. Protein: CASSPFLGEDTQYF.

The V and J genes are TRBV25-1 and TRBJ1-4, with D unresolved. V was cut by 6 bases and J by 11 bases, with 10 bases left in between. Germline-derived CDR1 and CDR2 are MGHDK and SYGVNS. The CDR3 runs to 11 residues. In DNA, the CDR3 is TGTGCCAGCAGGGAGTTCGGGAAACTGTTTTTT. Translation: CASREFGKLFF. Full variable domain (outside the CDR3, taken from reference TRBV25-1 and TRBJ1-4): EADIYQTPRYLVIGTGKKITLECSQTMGHDKMYWYQQDPGMELHLIHYSYGVNSTEKGDLSSESTVSRIRTEHFPLTLESARPSHTSQYLCASREFGKLFFGSGTQLSVL.

The J gene is TRBJ2-5, the V gene TRBV7-9; TRBD2 aligns across 9 bases. In germline, CDR1 is SEHNR, CDR2 FQNEAQ (reference sequence). CDR3 length: 18 amino acids. V gave up 1 base and J gave up 4 bases; unmatched junction bases: 13. DNA of the CDR3: TGTGCCAGCAGCTTAGGGGAATGGCGCGGGAGGGCCGGAGAGACCCAGTACTTC. It specifies CASSLGEWRGRAGETQYF.

The J gene is TRBJ1-5, the V gene TRBV27, with unresolved D. Per germline, CDR1 MNHEY and CDR2 SMNVEV (reference sequence). This CDR3 is 13 amino acids long. The V end was cut by 3 bases, the J end by 4 bases, with 7 bases between. CDR3 nucleotide sequence: TGTGCCAGCAGTTTTGCGGGGAATCAGCCCCAGCATTTT. As protein: CASSFAGNQPQHF.

The chain is built from TRBV12-3 or TRBV12-4 and TRBJ1-2; 10 bases fit TRBD1. Trimming at V came to 3 bases and at J to 6 bases, leaving 1 base not matched to a gene. This CDR3 spans 13 amino acids. For the CDR3, the DNA is TGTGCCAGCAGTTTCGGACAGGGGGATGGCTACACCTTC. As protein: CASSFGQGDGYTF.

The chain links TRBV5-1 to TRBJ2-1, with 9 positions matching TRBD1. The germline gives CDR1 SGHRS, CDR2 YFSETQ. The ends lost 1 base at V and 5 bases at J; junction bases unmatched: 13. The CDR3 extends over 18 amino acids. The CDR3 sequence is CASSLLTPGTGSHNEQFF. The CDR3 region has the DNA TGCGCCAGCAGCTTGCTAACCCCCGGGACAGGGTCCCACAATGAGCAGTTCTTC.

This rearrangement joins TRBV24-1 to TRBJ2-7; no clear D. CDR1 and CDR2 (germline): KGHDR, SFDVKD. The V and J ends lost 3 bases and 3 bases respectively, with 5 bases between them. The CDR3 loop spans 12 amino acids. The CDR3 DNA is TGTGCCACCAGTGATCGAGACTACGAGCAGTACGTC. This encodes CATSDRDYEQYV.

The rearrangement uses TRBV30 and TRBJ1-1, with D tentatively TRBD1 (5 bases). Germline-derived CDR1 and CDR2 are GTSNPN and SVGIG (reference sequence). V gave up 2 bases and J gave up 1 base, with 8 bases separating them. The CDR3 is made up of 13 amino acids. The CDR3 loop is CAWSQGANTEAFF. CDR3 sequence (DNA): TGTGCCTGGAGTCAGGGAGCGAACACTGAAGCTTTCTTT.

This chain uses TRBV7-8 with TRBJ2-5, with 9 bases matching TRBD1. The CDR3 spans 18 residues. V lost 2 bases and J lost 3; bases outside the gene matches: 13. Per the germline V gene, CDR1 is SGHVS and CDR2 is FQNEAQ. As DNA, the CDR3 is TGTGCCAGCAGCTTAATAGGAAAACAGGGGGCCCAAAAAGAGACCCAGTACTTC. Protein: CASSLIGKQGAQKETQYF.

The chain joins TRBV3-1 (or the pseudogene TRBV3-2) to TRBJ2-1, with D maybe TRBD2 (6 bases). The ends were cut back, 4 bases at V and 4 bases at J, with 8 bases in the middle. The CDR3 consists of 13 residues. Per the germline V gene, CDR1 is LGHDT and CDR2 is YNNKEL (reference sequence). The CDR3 bases are TGTGCCAGCAGCCTCGGGACTTACAATGAGCAGTTCTTC. This codes for CASSLGTYNEQFF.

The rearrangement joins TRBV20-1 to TRBJ1-1; no definite D call. In germline, CDR1 is DFQATT, CDR2 SNEGSKA (reference sequence). The CDR3 extends over 11 amino acids. V was shortened by 5 bases and J by 3 bases, with 7 bases between the two germline ends. The CDR3 is CSAWRDTEAFF. The CDR3 DNA reads TGCAGTGCTTGGAGGGACACTGAAGCTTTCTTT.

The chain has TRBV9 and TRBJ1-1, with 7 bases fitting TRBD1. The CDR3 has 15 residues. V lost 2 bases, J lost 1 base, and 5 bases stayed unmatched. Germline V gene lookup returns CDR1 SGDLS and CDR2 YYNGEE. CDR3 in amino acids: CASSVEGQSNTEAFF. The CDR3 DNA reads TGTGCCAGCAGCGTCGAGGGACAGTCGAACACTGAAGCTTTCTTT. Combining the CDR3 with reference TRBV9 and TRBJ1-1 gives the whole variable domain DSGVTQTPKHLITATGQRVTLRCSPRSGDLSVYWYQQSLDQGLQFLIQYYNGEERAKGNILERFSAQQFPDLHSELNLSSLELGDSALYFCASSVEGQSNTEAFFGQGTRLTVV.

This rearrangement joins TRBV30 to TRBJ1-5; TRBD1 agrees at 8 bases. J lost 6 bases, V lost 2 bases, and 9 bases had no gene match. The CDR3 is made up of 15 amino acids. Germline V gives CDR1 GTSNPN, CDR2 SVGIG (reference sequence). The CDR3 nucleotides are TGTGCCTGGAGTTACAGGGGGACGTCGGCTCAGCCCCAGCATTTT. This translates into CAWSYRGTSAQPQHF.

The chain is built from TRBV5-1 and TRBJ2-1, with a tentative D call TRBD2 (5 bases). This CDR3 region has 15 residues. V was pared by 0 bases and J by 7 bases, with 14 bases between. The germline CDR1 and CDR2 sequences are SGHRS and YFSETQ. This chain's CDR3 is CASSLVGGLGNEQFF. The CDR3 region has the DNA TGCGCCAGCAGCTTGGTTGGCGGGTTGGGAAATGAGCAGTTCTTC.

This sequence joins TRBV28 and TRBJ2-4; TRBD2 is a possible D gene (6 bases). V lost 3 bases and J lost 2, with 11 bases in between. This CDR3 has 15 amino acids. In germline, CDR1 is MDHEN, CDR2 SYDVKM. The CDR3 DNA reads as TGTGCCAGCAGTTTCCGGGGGTGGACCAAAAACATTCAGTACTTC. Translation gives CASSFRGWTKNIQYF.

The chain recombines TRBV7-2 with TRBJ2-1; 7 bases line up with TRBD1. The CDR3 is 17 residues long. The germline V gene has CDR1 SGHTA and CDR2 FQGNSA. V shed 5 bases, J shed 1 base, and the junction held 11 bases outside the gene matches. CDR3 region: CASSPHMAGGSYNEQFF. The CDR3 coding sequence is TGTGCCAGCAGCCCACATATGGCAGGGGGATCCTACAATGAGCAGTTCTTC.

J is TRBJ1-5 and V is TRBV2, with D unclear. The germline V gene has CDR1 SNHLY and CDR2 FYNNEI. The CDR3 has 16 amino acids. Trimming left V 6 bases short and J 6 bases short, with 21 bases between. The CDR3 region has the DNA TGTGCCAGCAGCCGAGAACCCCTTTTCGAAGGTCAGCCCCAGCATTTT. It codes for CASSREPLFEGQPQHF.

This sequence joins TRBV3-1 (or the pseudogene TRBV3-2) and TRBJ2-1; D uncertain. CDR3 length: 14 residues. V gave up 1 base and J gave up 6 bases, with 10 bases separating them. CDR1 is LGHDT, CDR2 YNNKEL, per germline (reference sequence). The CDR3 sequence: CASSQVAAGNEQFF. The CDR3, as DNA: TGTGCCAGCAGCCAAGTGGCGGCAGGCAATGAGCAGTTCTTC.

The chain uses TRBV6-4 and TRBJ2-2, with D perhaps TRBD2 (6 bases). The ends were cut back, 4 bases at V and 4 bases at J, with 16 bases in the middle. The CDR3 sequence is 16 residues long. Germline lookup yields CDR1 MRHNA and CDR2 SNTAGT. In nucleotides, the CDR3 is TGTGCCAGCAGTGGAGCCCCCAGGGAGGCCACCGGGGAGCTGTTTTTT. Protein product: CASSGAPREATGELFF.

The chain carries TRBV2 and TRBJ2-5, with D maybe TRBD2 (7 bases). Germline lookup yields CDR1 SNHLY and CDR2 FYNNEI. The CDR3 loop spans 14 amino acids. Trimming cost V 9 bases and J 2 bases, with 16 bases left between them. CDR3 loop: CASGGRGGQETQYF. The CDR3 bases are TGTGCCAGTGGTGGAAGGGGGGGGCAAGAGACCCAGTACTTC.

This clone was counted once. V usage is TRBV5-1 and J usage is TRBJ2-3, with 9 bases lining up with TRBD1. Germline assignment: CDR1 SGHRS and CDR2 YFSETQ. V lost 7 bases, J lost 3 bases, and 6 bases stayed unmatched. The CDR3 runs 14 residues. CDR3 sequence (DNA): TGCGCCAGCGCCGCGGACAGGGGAACAGATACGCAGTATTTT. Translation gives CASAADRGTDTQYF.

This rearrangement joins TRBV11-3 to TRBJ2-5; TRBD1 might be the D (6 bases). The germline V and J ends were trimmed by 5 bases and 4 bases, with 17 bases remaining between them. CDR3 size: 15 residues. In germline, CDR1 is SGHNT, CDR2 YENEEA. Here the CDR3 reads CASSPGTLRRETQYF. CDR3 bases: TGTGCCAGCAGCCCCGGGACACTGAGGAGAGAGACCCAGTACTTC. The full variable domain, completed using reference TRBV11-3 and TRBJ2-5, is EAGVVQSPRYKIIEKKQPVAFWCNPISGHNTLYWYLQNLGQGPELLIRYENEEAVDDSQLPKDRFSAERLKGVDSTLKIQPAELGDSAVYLCASSPGTLRRETQYFGPGTRLLVL.

The V and J genes are TRBV25-1 and TRBJ2-4; D is unclear. Germline assignment: CDR1 MGHDK and CDR2 SYGVNS. This CDR3 is 13 amino acids long. V shed 3 bases and J shed 7 bases, with 10 bases lying between them. CDR3 region: CASSDWLKNIQYF. CDR3 nucleotides: TGTGCCAGCAGTGATTGGTTAAAGAACATTCAGTACTTC.

The chain recombines TRBV3-1 (or the pseudogene TRBV3-2) with TRBJ1-6; 8 bases match TRBD1. The CDR3 length is 15 residues. V gave up 4 bases and J gave up 10 bases; unmatched junction bases: 9. The germline CDR1 and CDR2 sequences are LGHDT and YNNKEL (reference sequence). Here the CDR3 DNA reads TGTGCCAGCAGCCCGATGACAGGGGTAGGGTCACCCCTCCACTTT. Its protein product is CASSPMTGVGSPLHF.

V usage is TRBV4-1 and J usage is TRBJ2-3; TRBD2 might be the D (5 bases). Germline CDR1 is MGHRA and CDR2 is YSYEKL. The length of the CDR3 is 14 residues. V lost 4 bases, J lost 2 bases, and 10 bases lay in between. CDR3 in amino acids: CASSPGLLTDTQYF. The CDR3 nucleotides are TGCGCCAGCAGCCCAGGACTTCTCACAGATACGCAGTATTTT.

J is TRBJ1-2 and V is TRBV6-5, with a possible D match to TRBD1 (5 bases). Trimming took 3 bases from V and 5 from J, leaving 16 bases between them. Germline V lookup: CDR1 MNHEY, CDR2 SVGAGI. The CDR3 has 15 residues. The CDR3 protein is CASSYPQGFGYGYTF. In nucleotides, the CDR3 is TGTGCCAGCAGTTATCCCCAGGGTTTTGGGTATGGCTACACCTTC.

This clone came up once. This sequence joins TRBV5-6 and TRBJ1-4, with D maybe TRBD1 (5 bases). The CDR3 sequence is 14 residues long. V was trimmed by 4 bases and J by 7 bases, leaving 14 bases between them. The germline V gene has CDR1 SGHDT and CDR2 YYEEEE. This chain's CDR3 is CASSMGRFREKLFF. CDR3 DNA sequence: TGTGCCAGCAGCATGGGACGTTTCCGTGAAAAACTGTTTTTT.

The rearrangement uses TRBV4-1 and TRBJ1-2; TRBD1 is a possible D gene (5 bases). V was shortened by 0 bases and J by 7 bases, with 21 bases between the two germline ends. The V gene's germline CDR1 is MGHRA and CDR2 YSYEKL. CDR3 length: 17 residues. The CDR3 sequence is CASSQDATRGDYRGYTF. The CDR3 DNA sequence: TGCGCCAGCAGCCAAGATGCGACTAGAGGGGACTATCGTGGCTACACCTTC.